This is a list of T cell receptor beta chains from one sample in a study of regulatory T cells in long-lasting Graves disease. MiXCR was run by TCRdb on the multiplex PCR reads, yielding one entry per CDR3 protein. The sample consists of 400,000 to 500,000 distinct CDR3 sequences, about 20% of them appearing once. Sample: peripheral blood mononuclear cells (PBMCs), taken when the disease was refractory, from a patient treated with antithyroid drugs. These receptors came from a female donor with Graves disease. Each CDR3 is given with its conserved first and last residue. The D gene is left open where the match is weak. A row's size may be missing; if present it is once, few, many or a size class.

TRBJ2-7,TRBV28,TRBD2,many,TGTGCCAGCAAACGGGGGGAACTGTGGAGCGACGAGCAGTACTTC,CASKRGELWSDEQYF
TRBJ1-5,TRBV12-3/TRBV12-4,NA,many,TGTGCCAGCAGTTTAAATGGGGCCGGACAGCCCCAGCATTTT,CASSLNGAGQPQHF
TRBJ2-7,TRBV6-1,TRBD2,many,TGTGCCAGCAGTGACCGGACTAGGAATAGGTACGAGCAGTACTTC,CASSDRTRNRYEQYF
TRBJ2-4,TRBV6-5,TRBD1,few,TGTGCCAGCAGTTACTACGACAGGGGAAACATTCAGTACTTC,CASSYYDRGNIQYF
TRBJ2-5,TRBV28,TRBD2,many,TGTGCCAGCACAGCGGGAGGGCCGGGCCAAGAGACCCAGTACTTC,CASTAGGPGQETQYF
TRBJ1-1,TRBV4-3,NA,NA,TGCGCCAGCAGCCTAAGAGCCCAAGTAGCTGAAGCTTTCTTT,CASSLRAQVAEAFF
TRBJ1-5,TRBV6-1,NA,many,TGTGCCAGCAGATTACGTACTGCAGTTAGCAATCAGCCCCAGCATTTT,CASRLRTAVSNQPQHF
TRBJ1-1,TRBV2,NA,many,TGTGCCAGCAGTGAAGAAGTAGGGTGGGGGACTGAAGCTTTCTTT,CASSEEVGWGTEAFF
TRBJ2-7,TRBV10-3,TRBD2,many,TGTGCCATGGCGGGGGGTATTGGGTACGAGCAGTACTTC,CAMAGGIGYEQYF
TRBJ1-5,TRBV7-2,NA,few,TGTGCCAGCAGCTTATATAAGGGGAGATATAGCAATCAGCCCCAGCATTTT,CASSLYKGRYSNQPQHF
TRBJ2-7,TRBV20-1,NA,few,TGCAGTGCTAAGGGACCGACGGGGACACTTAACCTCTACGAGCAGTACTTC,CSAKGPTGTLNLYEQYF
TRBJ1-5,TRBV28,NA,many,TGTGCCAGCAGTTTATTGGGACACCGAACGGAGGGCAATCAGCCCCAGCATTTT,CASSLLGHRTEGNQPQHF
TRBJ1-6,TRBV6-5,NA,many,TGTGCCAGCAGTTACCTATTGGAAAGGCGAAATTCACCCCTCCACTTT,CASSYLLERRNSPLHF
TRBJ1-5,TRBV4-2,TRBD1,NA,TGTGCCAGCAGCCAAGAGCCAGGGGGACAGGGAGGCAATCAGCCCCAGCATTTT,CASSQEPGGQGGNQPQHF
TRBJ2-5,TRBV20-1,TRBD2,few,TGCAGTGCTAGGGGTCCTAGCGGGAACCAAGAGACCCAGTACTTC,CSARGPSGNQETQYF
TRBJ2-2,TRBV19,NA,few,TGTGCCAGTAGTGCGGCTTCCATCACCGGGGAGCTGTTTTTT,CASSAASITGELFF
TRBJ1-2,TRBV25-1,TRBD1,few,TGTGCCAGCAGGGGACAGGGGCCGGATGGCTACACCTTC,CASRGQGPDGYTF
TRBJ1-2,TRBV20-1,NA,many,TGCAGTGCTAGAGAAGGGGCCTATGGCTACACCTTC,CSAREGAYGYTF
TRBJ1-2,TRBV5-1,TRBD1,NA,TGCGCCAGCAGCTTTCAGGGACAGGGGGATGGCTACACCTTC,CASSFQGQGDGYTF
TRBJ2-5,TRBV6-1,NA,few,TGTGCCAGCAGGAGGCCGACTGGCCGAGAGACCCAGTACTTC,CASRRPTGRETQYF
TRBJ2-5,TRBV7-2,TRBD1,NA,TGTGCCAGCAGCTCTGGACAGGGAAGAAAGACCCAGTACTTC,CASSSGQGRKTQYF
TRBJ2-7,TRBV20-1,TRBD2,few,TGCAGTGCCAGCACCGGGGGGGGAGCCTACGAGCAGTACTTC,CSASTGGGAYEQYF
TRBJ2-3,TRBV6-2/TRBV6-3,TRBD1,NA,TGTGCCAGCAGCCCCAGGGGGAATACGCAGTATTTT,CASSPRGNTQYF
TRBJ2-5,TRBV10-3,NA,many,TGTGCCATCAGCGGACCGAACCAAGAGACCCAGTACTTC,CAISGPNQETQYF
TRBJ2-3,TRBV6-2/TRBV6-3,TRBD2,NA,TGTGCCAGCAGTTCTGGACTAGCCCTATGGTCAGATACGCAGTATTTT,CASSSGLALWSDTQYF
TRBJ1-1,TRBV6-1,NA,many,TGTGCCAGCAGAGAGCCGGGGAACACTGAAGCTTTCTTT,CASREPGNTEAFF